This T cell receptor (beta chain) was retrieved from a study of tumor-infiltrating lymphocytes in primary liver carcinoma. Notes on the study in general: The study used bulk unsorted samples and so did not compare CD4+ and CD8+ repertoires.

Points on this clonotype: What it binds is unknown. A much larger clone lies a single base off, so this may be a read error.

Looked up from germline, CDR1 is SQVTM and CDR2 is ANQGSEA. There are 17 residues in the CDR3. V was trimmed by 1 base and J by 0 bases, leaving 16 bases between them. RNA isolated from unsorted whole blood supplied the blood RNA, with germline DNA also extracted. Surgery was preceded by the collection of roughly 3.7 milliliters of peripheral blood. Using a constant-region primer together with ProtoScript II reverse transcriptase, TCR beta cDNA was made from about 490 ng of total RNA. Investigators got TCR beta libraries out of three nested multiplex PCR rounds, done with slightly modified ARM-PCR. The first two PCR rounds used TRBV1-TRBV30 primers with a Cbeta primer, about 9 cycles each. TCRdb used MiXCR to reprocess the multiplex PCR reads, holding one entry per CDR3 protein. The profile shows around 170,000 distinct CDR3 sequences, 50% to 75% of them singletons.

The receptor comes from a man aged 40-49 years with primary liver carcinoma and hepatitis B virus infection. This chain links TRBV29-1 with TRBJ2-1, with D uncertain. Sample: peripheral blood. The CDR3 coding sequence is TGCAGCGTTGAAGGGGCCCGCCGCGAGCGCTCCTACAATGAGCAGTTCTTC. Translated: CSVEGARRERSYNEQFF.